These 8 T cell receptor beta chains originate from one sample sequenced in a study of OX40 agonist ivuxolimab in advanced cancers. The method was immunoSEQ multiplex PCR; TCRdb's version includes in-frame clones alone and lacks a portion of them. Of tens of thousands of clones in the sample, about 80% were seen once. The specimen comprised CD4+ or CD8+ T cells sorted from blood, sampled in a trial of the OX40 agonist ivuxolimab. These receptors were taken from an adult with an advanced solid tumor such as melanoma, head and neck, liver or kidney cancer.

The chain employs TRBV9 and TRBJ2-7, with D maybe TRBD1 (6 bases). V lost 3 bases and J 5 bases, leaving 12 bases between the germline ends. This CDR3 is 13 amino acids long. Germline V gives CDR1 SGDLS, CDR2 YYNGEE. The CDR3 region has the DNA TGTGCCAGCAGCGGCGGACAGACGAACGAGCAGTACTTC. It yields the protein CASSGGQTNEQYF. The whole variable domain, filled in from reference TRBV9 and TRBJ2-7, reads DSGVTQTPKHLITATGQRVTLRCSPRSGDLSVYWYQQSLDQGLQFLIQYYNGEERAKGNILERFSAQQFPDLHSELNLSSLELGDSALYFCASSGGQTNEQYFGPGTRLTVT.

The rearrangement joins TRBV7-2 to TRBJ1-2; TRBD1 might be the D (5 bases). From germline, CDR1 is SGHTA and CDR2 FQGNSA. V lost 6 bases to trimming and J lost 8 bases, with 16 bases between them. This CDR3 has 13 residues. The CDR3 loop is CASSSGRQQGYTF. The CDR3 bases are TGTGCCAGCAGTTCCGGACGACAGCAGGGCTACACCTTC.

The chain is built from TRBV28 and TRBJ2-7; TRBD1 agrees at 7 bases. Trimming cost V 9 bases and J 3 bases; bases outside gene matches: 14. CDR1 and CDR2 from the germline V gene are MDHEN and SYDVKM. The CDR3 totals 15 residues. DNA for the CDR3: TGTGCCAGTAACGAGGGGGCCCCCGGCCTCTACGAGCAGTACTTC. It is translated as CASNEGAPGLYEQYF.

CDR3 protein: CASSPGTGANLGELFF. In nucleotides, the CDR3 is TGTGCCAGCAGCCCTGGAACAGGGGCGAACCTGGGGGAGCTGTTTTTT. The chain couples TRBV7-2 to TRBJ2-2, with 7 bases identical to TRBD1. Per germline, CDR1 SGHTA and CDR2 FQGNSA. The CDR3 length is 16 residues. After removal of 5 bases from V and 8 bases from J, the junction contained 14 bases not matched to a gene.

The DNA of the CDR3 is TGTGCCAGCAGTGAACAGGGTTGGTCTGGCTACACCTTC. Its protein product is CASSEQGWSGYTF. This chain joins TRBV25-1 and TRBJ1-2; tentatively, D is TRBD1 (5 bases). Trimming removed 2 bases at V and 7 bases at J, with 11 bases between. The CDR3 totals 13 residues. Germline V lookup: CDR1 MGHDK, CDR2 SYGVNS.

The rearrangement uses TRBV11-3 and TRBJ2-7; 16 bases are a match to TRBD2. The CDR3 spans 16 residues. Germline V gene lookup returns CDR1 SGHNT and CDR2 YENEEA. V dropped 5 bases and J dropped 7; count of bases not matched to a gene: 8. CDR3: CASSKGLAGGVGEQYF. Here the CDR3 DNA reads TGTGCCAGCAGCAAGGGACTAGCGGGAGGGGTGGGTGAGCAGTACTTC.

This clone was observed a handful of times. The chain combines TRBV7-2 with TRBJ2-3; D might be TRBD2 (6 bases). With 10 bases removed from V and 2 bases from J, the gap between germline ends came to 13 bases. The CDR3 contains 13 residues. CDR1 and CDR2 from the germline V gene are SGHTA and FQGNSA. DNA of the CDR3: TGTGCCACCGCGGGGTCTTACACAGATACGCAGTATTTT. This translates into CATAGSYTDTQYF.

The chain joins TRBV19 to TRBJ1-5; D ambiguous. V was cut by 1 base and J by 2 bases, with 12 bases left in between. Germline CDR1 LNHDA, CDR2 SQIVND (reference sequence). The CDR3 is made up of 16 amino acids. The CDR3 region is CASSIAPGLGNQPQHF. DNA of the CDR3: TGTGCCAGTAGTATAGCACCCGGTTTAGGCAATCAGCCCCAGCATTTT.